This T cell receptor beta chain was retrieved from a study of cytomegalovirus exposure and HLA in healthy donors. Study-level points and caveats: According to the study, about 180 TCR beta chains were cytomegalovirus-associated. Rarity marked most TCR sequences, yet some public TCRs occurred in many donors. The tendency of first-cohort TCR clusters to co-occur in the 120 or so validation repertoires was identified by a subsequent analysis.

A word on this clone: Its cognate antigen is unknown.

Germline V CDR1 and CDR2: SGHRS, YFSETQ. CDR3 length: 15 residues. V lost 4 bases to trimming and J lost 6 bases; unmatched junction nucleotides: 7. TCRdb keeps only in-frame clones here, not all; method: immunoSEQ multiplex PCR. The sample includes under 150,000 clones, about 87% of them seen just once. Sequenced: PBMCs. The chain couples TRBV5-1 to TRBJ2-3; 11 bases are shared with TRBD2. This clonotype was obtained from a man aged 18 to 29 in good health and CMV-seropositive. CDR3 DNA: TGCGCCAGCAGCCGAACCGGGACTAGCGGCGATACGCAGTATTTT. This gives the protein CASSRTGTSGDTQYF.